Listed below are T cell receptor beta chains from one sample, sequenced in a study of T cell responses to AZD1222 COVID-19 vaccine. Clones were read by immunoSEQ multiplex PCR, and TCRdb kept only the in-frame ones, dropping some. This table has more than 150,000 clones, 80% to 95% appearing once. Sequencing used peripheral blood, obtained on day 0 of AZD1222 vaccination. The receptors shown here come from an adult in good health. Both conserved end residues are part of each CDR3. The D gene is left open where the match is weak. For some rows the clone size is stated as once, few or many, or as a class when expanded; others skip it.

clone_size	v_call	d_call	j_call	cdr3_nt	cdr3_aa
once	TRBV7-9	.	TRBJ1-1	TGTGCCAGCAGCTTATTAAGCTCGGGGCATGGCGCTTTCTTT	CASSLLSSGHGAFF
.	TRBV7-3	.	TRBJ1-1	TGTGCCAGCAGCTTAAACGGGGGCGGCACTGAAGCTTTCTTT	CASSLNGGGTEAFF
.	TRBV4-1	TRBD2	TRBJ2-1	TGCGCCAGCAGCCAAGAGCTGAGTATGATACTAGCGGGAGTTCGTGAGCAGTTCTTC	CASSQELSMILAGVREQFF
.	TRBV4-3	.	TRBJ1-3	TGCGCCAGCAGCCAGGCCGCCTGGGGGGCTGGAAACACCATATATTTT	CASSQAAWGAGNTIYF
few	TRBV7-2	.	TRBJ2-1	TGTGCCAGCAGCCGGACTATCTACAATGAGCAGTTCTTC	CASSRTIYNEQFF
.	TRBV5-6	.	TRBJ2-7	TGTGCCAGCAGCTTCTTTACCCGAGTCCACGAGCAGTACTTC	CASSFFTRVHEQYF
.	TRBV7-6	.	TRBJ1-5	TGTGCCACCAGATTGACAAGTTATGGCAATCAGCCCCAGCATTTT	CATRLTSYGNQPQHF
.	TRBV3-1/TRBV3-2	.	TRBJ1-6	TGTGCCAGCAGCCAAGGGGGATCACCCCTCCACTTT	CASSQGGSPLHF
.	TRBV10-3	TRBD1	TRBJ1-2	TGTGCCATCAGTGAGTCCGGACAGGGTCGCTATGGCTACACCTTC	CAISESGQGRYGYTF
.	TRBV3-1/TRBV3-2	.	TRBJ2-7	TGTGCCAGCAGCTCACCGGGGAGTTTCGCCTACGAGCAGTACTTC	CASSSPGSFAYEQYF
.	TRBV27	TRBD2	TRBJ2-1	TGTGCCAGCAGTCTCGAGGGGACTAGCGGGAGGTATGAGCAGTTCTTC	CASSLEGTSGRYEQFF
.	TRBV6-2/TRBV6-3	.	TRBJ1-2	TGTGCCAGCAGTTACGTGGGCTATGGCTACACCTTC	CASSYVGYGYTF
once	TRBV14	.	TRBJ2-7	TGTGCCAGCAGCTCCCTACGACCCTCCTACGAGCAGTACTTC	CASSSLRPSYEQYF
.	TRBV5-1	.	TRBJ1-6	TGCGCCAGCAGCCCGGGGACCTCACCCCTCCACTTT	CASSPGTSPLHF
.	TRBV4-3	TRBD2	TRBJ2-1	TGCGCCAGCAGCCACCCGTCGACTAGCGGGGGGGATGAGCAGTTCTTC	CASSHPSTSGGDEQFF
.	TRBV5-1	.	TRBJ1-3	TGCGCCAGCAGCTTGGGGCGGATTGGGAACACCATATATTTT	CASSLGRIGNTIYF
.	TRBV7-8	.	TRBJ2-7	TGTGCCAGCAGCTTAGTCGCGGGTTCGGACGAGCAGTACTTC	CASSLVAGSDEQYF
.	TRBV5-6	.	TRBJ1-2	TGTGCCAGCAGCTTCCAGGGACCTCAGAGAGGCTACACCTTC	CASSFQGPQRGYTF
.	TRBV7-2	.	TRBJ1-5	TGTGCCAGCAGCTTACGGGGAGAAACAGACCAGCATTTT	CASSLRGETDQHF
.	TRBV15	.	TRBJ1-3	TGTGCCACCAGCAGAGAAGGGTCGGAATTTGGAAACACCATATATTTT	CATSREGSEFGNTIYF
few	TRBV3-1/TRBV3-2	.	TRBJ1-2	TGTGCCAGCAGCCAGAACTATGGCTACACCTTC	CASSQNYGYTF
once	TRBV27	.	TRBJ1-6	TGTGCCAGCACCGTACACGGGGGCTGGCCACCCCTCCACTTT	CASTVHGGWPPLHF
.	TRBV3-1/TRBV3-2	TRBD1	TRBJ2-1	TGTGCCAGCAGCCAAGGACAGGGAAGGAGTGAGCAGTTCTTC	CASSQGQGRSEQFF
.	TRBV2	.	TRBJ1-2	TGTGCCAGCAGTGGCCAGGGGAGCTATGGCTACACCTTC	CASSGQGSYGYTF
.	TRBV6-2/TRBV6-3	TRBD2	TRBJ2-1	TGTGCCAGCAGTTACACAATGACTAGCGGGGGGGCCCCTCCCTACAATGAGCAGTTCTTC	CASSYTMTSGGAPPYNEQFF
.	TRBV27	.	TRBJ1-1	TGTGCCAGCAGTTTTACCCGGAGGGGGGAAGCTTTCTTT	CASSFTRRGEAFF
once	TRBV12-3/TRBV12-4	.	TRBJ2-1	TGTGCCAGCAGTTTTAGTGGGGACAATGAGCAGTTCTTC	CASSFSGDNEQFF
.	TRBV6-4	.	TRBJ2-7	TGTGCCAGCAGTGAGGGGGCCGGGACCTACGAGCAGTACTTC	CASSEGAGTYEQYF
.	TRBV3-1/TRBV3-2	.	TRBJ2-4	TGTGCCAGCAGCCAAGATGGGGGAAACATTCAGTACTTC	CASSQDGGNIQYF
few	TRBV11-3	TRBD1	TRBJ2-5	TGTGCCAGCAGCAAAGCAGGGGGTCGGGAGACCCAGTACTTC	CASSKAGGRETQYF
.	TRBV19	TRBD2	TRBJ2-1	TGTGCCAGTAGTATTCTTGGCGGGAGACCCAATGAGCAGTTCTTC	CASSILGGRPNEQFF
.	TRBV19	.	TRBJ1-5	TGTGCCAGTAGTACTCGGGCCTACGGGGCCCAGCCCCAGCATTTT	CASSTRAYGAQPQHF
.	TRBV3-1/TRBV3-2	.	TRBJ1-6	TGTGCCAGCAGCCAAGCCGCCGGGGGTAATTCACCCCTCCACTTT	CASSQAAGGNSPLHF
.	TRBV10-3	.	TRBJ1-2	TGTGCCATCAGTGAGTCCACAGAATATGGCTACACCTTC	CAISESTEYGYTF
.	TRBV5-6	.	TRBJ1-5	TGTGCCAGCAGCTTAGGGAGCGCCTATAGCAATCAGCCCCAGCATTTT	CASSLGSAYSNQPQHF
.	TRBV7-8	TRBD1	TRBJ2-2	TGTGCCAGCAGCTTAGTGGGACAGAGCACCGGGGAGCTGTTTTTT	CASSLVGQSTGELFF
.	TRBV7-2	.	TRBJ1-6	TGTGCCAGCAGCTTAGCGGGGACGGTTAATAATTCACCCCTCCACTTT	CASSLAGTVNNSPLHF
.	TRBV7-8	.	TRBJ2-5	TGTGCCAGCAGCCTCACCCCTCTGGGTACGCAAGAGACCCAGTACTTC	CASSLTPLGTQETQYF
once	TRBV2	.	TRBJ1-5	TGTGCCAGCAGTGAAAGACTCGACAGAGGCAATCAGCCCCAGCATTTT	CASSERLDRGNQPQHF
.	TRBV15	.	TRBJ1-1	TGTGCCACCAGCAGAATCCCGGGGGGCACTGAAGCTTTCTTT	CATSRIPGGTEAFF
once	TRBV2	.	TRBJ1-2	TGTGCCAGCAGTGATGGGGGTGCCCTCGGGGGCTACACCTTC	CASSDGGALGGYTF
.	TRBV10-2	.	TRBJ1-4	TGCGCCAGCAATCCCCGGGGAGGGGAAAAACTGTTTTTT	CASNPRGGEKLFF
.	TRBV24-1	.	TRBJ2-3	TGTGCCACCAGTGCCCAGAACCGAGACGGCTATGGGGTAGATACGCAGTATTTT	CATSAQNRDGYGVDTQYF
.	TRBV7-2	.	TRBJ1-2	TGTGCCAGCAGCTTATTTGAAACGGGTGTCGGGAACTATGGCTACACCTTC	CASSLFETGVGNYGYTF
.	TRBV4-1	.	TRBJ2-7	TGCGCCAGCAGCCAAGGTCAGGGAACGTACGAGCAGTACTTC	CASSQGQGTYEQYF
.	TRBV7-6	.	TRBJ2-5	TGTGCCAGCAGCTTAGCGCCGGCAAAAGAGACCCAGTACTTC	CASSLAPAKETQYF
.	TRBV11-2	.	TRBJ2-3	TGTGCCAGCAGCTTAGTCCGCCGGGAGAGCCCAGATACGCAGTATTTT	CASSLVRRESPDTQYF
once	TRBV7-2	TRBD1	TRBJ1-2	TGTGCCAGCAGCCCCCGACAGGGAGCCTACTATGGCTACACCTTC	CASSPRQGAYYGYTF
.	TRBV5-1	.	TRBJ1-6	TGCGCCAGCAGCTTGACAGGGAGCGTGGATTCACCCCTCCACTTT	CASSLTGSVDSPLHF
.	TRBV5-5	TRBD2	TRBJ2-1	TGTGCCAGCAGCTTGGGCGGGGGTTACAATGAGCAGTTCTTC	CASSLGGGYNEQFF
.	TRBV7-9	.	TRBJ1-2	TGTGCAGCCCCTCTGTTAAGGGGACATGGCTACACCTTC	CAAPLLRGHGYTF
once	TRBV6-5	.	TRBJ1-2	TGTGCCAGCAGCCGAGGGGGGGACGGCTACACCTTC	CASSRGGDGYTF
.	TRBV19	.	TRBJ1-5	TGTGCCAGTATCGGCAGGGGACGAGGAAATCAGCCCCAGCATTTT	CASIGRGRGNQPQHF
.	TRBV6-2/TRBV6-3	TRBD1	TRBJ1-1	TGTGCCAGCAACCCGGGACAGGGAATCACTGAAGCTTTCTTT	CASNPGQGITEAFF
.	TRBV11-3	.	TRBJ2-7	TGTGCCAGCAGCTCGACAGCTTACGAGCAGTACTTC	CASSSTAYEQYF
.	TRBV12-3/TRBV12-4	TRBD1	TRBJ1-1	TGTGCCAGCATTCTACAGGGGACTGAAGCTTTCTTT	CASILQGTEAFF
.	TRBV10-3	TRBD2	TRBJ2-4	TGTGCCATCAGTGCGGGACTACCCAAAAACATTCAGTACTTC	CAISAGLPKNIQYF
.	TRBV6-4	.	TRBJ2-1	TGTGCCAGCAGTGATTCGGGGTCCTACAATGAGCAGTTCTTC	CASSDSGSYNEQFF